This is a list of T cell receptor beta chains from one sample in a study of T cell responses to AZD1222 COVID-19 vaccine. Libraries were prepared by immunoSEQ multiplex PCR; TCRdb keeps only in-frame clonotypes and omits some of them. Counted here are about 120,000 clones, more than 80% occurring once; the ten biggest clones make up less than 6.5%. The starting material was peripheral blood, obtained on day 0 of AZD1222 vaccination. The receptor set was obtained from an adult in good health. The CDR3 runs from the conserved cysteine through the conserved F or W. A D gene is named only where the DNA matches it firmly. Size is stated for part of the rows, as once, few or many counts, or as a class when the clone is expanded.

TRBJ1-2 | few | TRBV6-5 | TRBD1 | TGTGCCAGCAGTTACCGCCAGGGGGGTGGCTACACCTTC | CASSYRQGGGYTF
TRBJ1-1 | - | TRBV2 | - | TGTGCCAGCAGAGGGACGGGGAACACTGAAGCTTTCTTT | CASRGTGNTEAFF
TRBJ1-2 | - | TRBV6-6 | - | TGTGCCAGCAGTTACTCTGGCACCTCCTATGGCTACACCTTC | CASSYSGTSYGYTF
TRBJ2-3 | - | TRBV5-1 | TRBD2 | TGCGCCAGCAGCCCGGGAGGAGGGAGCACAGATACGCAGTATTTT | CASSPGGGSTDTQYF
TRBJ1-2 | - | TRBV6-1 | TRBD1 | TGTGCCAGCAGTGAGCCGGGACAGGGGAACTATGGCTACACCTTC | CASSEPGQGNYGYTF
TRBJ2-5 | - | TRBV18 | - | TGTGCCAGCTCAAAGGTTGGGGAGACCCAGTACTTC | CASSKVGETQYF
TRBJ2-7 | - | TRBV18 | - | TGTGCCAGCTCACCACAACAGGGTCTCGAGCAGTACTTC | CASSPQQGLEQYF
TRBJ2-6 | - | TRBV11-2 | TRBD1 | TGTGCCAGCAAAGGGACAGGGGGCGCATCCGGGGCCAACGTCCTGACTTTC | CASKGTGGASGANVLTF
TRBJ1-2 | once | TRBV9 | - | TGTGCCAGCAGCGTCGCACAGCAAGAGGGCTATGGCTACACCTTC | CASSVAQQEGYGYTF
TRBJ1-6 | - | TRBV9 | - | TGTGCCAGCAGCGTGGCGGCAGGGAGATCGCCCCTCCACTTT | CASSVAAGRSPLHF
TRBJ1-2 | few | TRBV14 | - | TGTGCCAGCAGCCGGGACGGACAAAACTATGGCTACACCTTC | CASSRDGQNYGYTF
TRBJ1-2 | - | TRBV4-1 | - | TGCGCCAGCAGCCTGAAGGTTGATGCACCCTCTCTCTATGGCTACACCTTC | CASSLKVDAPSLYGYTF
TRBJ2-2 | - | TRBV10-3 | - | TGTGCCATCAGTGTCATAGGGGGAGGCACCGGGGAGCTGTTTTTT | CAISVIGGGTGELFF
TRBJ2-7 | - | TRBV7-9 | - | TGTGCCAGCAGCCCTACCGGCTCCTACGAGCAGTACTTC | CASSPTGSYEQYF
TRBJ2-7 | - | TRBV6-5 | - | TGTGCCAGCAGTTACTCCAATCCCTCCTACGAGCAGTACTTC | CASSYSNPSYEQYF
TRBJ2-7 | once | TRBV2 | TRBD1 | TGTGCCAGCAGGGTATCGGCCCAGACAGGGGGCTCCTACGAGCAGTACTTC | CASRVSAQTGGSYEQYF
TRBJ2-3 | - | TRBV30 | - | TGTGCCTGGCGAAGAACAGATACGCAGTATTTT | CAWRRTDTQYF
TRBJ1-2 | - | TRBV4-1 | - | TGCGCCAGCAGCCACACAGAGAAGGTGTACACCTTC | CASSHTEKVYTF
TRBJ2-3 | - | TRBV9 | - | TGTGCCAGCAGCGTAGGAATAGGTACTGGTCCTTTAATCACAGATACGCAGTATTTT | CASSVGIGTGPLITDTQYF
TRBJ2-5 | - | TRBV5-1 | TRBD1 | TGCGCCAGCAGCTTGGTCCAGGACAGGCAAGAGACCCAGTACTTC | CASSLVQDRQETQYF
TRBJ2-1 | - | TRBV5-1 | TRBD1 | TGCGCCAGCAGCTGGGGACAGGGATGGTCGAATGAGCAGTTCTTC | CASSWGQGWSNEQFF
TRBJ2-5 | - | TRBV7-3 | TRBD1 | TGTGCCAGCAGCCCAGGGGGCGGAGAGACCCAGTACTTC | CASSPGGGETQYF
TRBJ1-3 | - | TRBV7-9 | - | TGTGCCACCTCTGGAAACACCATATATTTT | CATSGNTIYF
TRBJ2-5 | - | TRBV3-1/TRBV3-2 | TRBD1 | TGTGCCAGCAGTCCATCGAGGACAGGGAGTTTACCAGACTTC | CASSPSRTGSLPDF
TRBJ1-5 | - | TRBV2 | - | TGTGCCAGCAGTGACGGGACGGGTCAGCCCCAGCATTTT | CASSDGTGQPQHF
TRBJ1-3 | - | TRBV20-1 | - | TGCAGTGCAACAGCTGGAAACACCATATATTTT | CSATAGNTIYF
TRBJ1-5 | - | TRBV19 | - | TGTGCCAGTAGTAGAATTGGACAGAGCAATCAGCCCCAGCATTTT | CASSRIGQSNQPQHF
TRBJ2-7 | - | TRBV10-3 | TRBD2 | TGTGCCATCAGTATTCCGGGAGGGACCTACGAGCAGTACTTC | CAISIPGGTYEQYF
TRBJ1-6 | - | TRBV11-2 | - | TGTGCCAGCAGCCCTGGGGGGCCTAATTCACCCCTCCACTTT | CASSPGGPNSPLHF
TRBJ2-2 | - | TRBV18 | TRBD2 | TGTGCCAGCTCCCAGCGGGGGAACACCGGGGAGCTGTTTTTT | CASSQRGNTGELFF
TRBJ1-4 | once | TRBV11-2 | - | TGTGCCAGCAGCTCAGGGTTTCCTAATGAAAAACTGTTTTTT | CASSSGFPNEKLFF
TRBJ1-5 | few | TRBV7-8 | - | TGTGCCAGCAGCTTAAAAAGGGATCAGCCCCAGCATTTT | CASSLKRDQPQHF
TRBJ2-7 | - | TRBV3-1/TRBV3-2 | - | TGTGCCAGCAGCCTGAAAGGGGTCTACGAGCAGTACTTC | CASSLKGVYEQYF
TRBJ1-2 | - | TRBV7-9 | TRBD1 | TGTGCCAGCAGCCTGTCTCGGCTACAGGGGTCTTACACCTTC | CASSLSRLQGSYTF
TRBJ1-1 | - | TRBV29-1 | - | TGCAGCGTGACCGGGGGGCGGGATGAAGCTTTCTTT | CSVTGGRDEAFF
TRBJ1-5 | - | TRBV6-1 | - | TGTGCCAGCAGTGAATTGGGACAACGCCAGCATTTT | CASSELGQRQHF
TRBJ2-1 | - | TRBV6-5 | TRBD2 | TGTGCCAGCAGTTGGAGTGGGACTAGCGAATACAATGAGCAGTTCTTC | CASSWSGTSEYNEQFF
TRBJ2-6 | - | TRBV12-5 | - | TGTGCTAGTGACAGGCAGGACGTGACTGGGGCCAACGTCCTGACTTTC | CASDRQDVTGANVLTF
TRBJ1-2 | - | TRBV3-1/TRBV3-2 | TRBD1 | TGTGCCAGCAGCCGGGGACAGGGAGCTAACTATGGCTACACCTTC | CASSRGQGANYGYTF
TRBJ1-2 | - | TRBV7-8 | TRBD1 | TGTGCCAGCAGCTTAGTCGACAGGGGGCGAGGCTACACCTTC | CASSLVDRGRGYTF
TRBJ1-2 | - | TRBV3-1/TRBV3-2 | - | TGTGCCAGCAGCCAGCTCACCCGGGGGGGCTACACCTTC | CASSQLTRGGYTF
TRBJ1-1 | - | TRBV10-2 | - | TGCGCCAGCGGGTATAGGTCTTTGAACACTGAAGCTTTCTTT | CASGYRSLNTEAFF
TRBJ2-5 | - | TRBV9 | TRBD1 | TGTGCCAGCAGCCCTAGGACAGGGACGGAGACCCAGTACTTC | CASSPRTGTETQYF
TRBJ2-5 | - | TRBV5-1 | - | TGCGCCAGCAGCTTGGTGGGGGTCCGGGAAGAGACCCAGTACTTC | CASSLVGVREETQYF
TRBJ1-5 | - | TRBV18 | - | TGTGCCAGCTCACCCGGACAGCCCGGTAACAATCAGCCCCAGCATTTT | CASSPGQPGNNQPQHF
TRBJ2-5 | - | TRBV6-5 | - | TGTGCCAGCAGTCCGTGGACGCAAGAGACCCAGTACTTC | CASSPWTQETQYF
TRBJ2-1 | few | TRBV7-2 | - | TGTGCCAGCAGTCGAGGGGGGATCTCCTACAATGAGCAGTTCTTC | CASSRGGISYNEQFF